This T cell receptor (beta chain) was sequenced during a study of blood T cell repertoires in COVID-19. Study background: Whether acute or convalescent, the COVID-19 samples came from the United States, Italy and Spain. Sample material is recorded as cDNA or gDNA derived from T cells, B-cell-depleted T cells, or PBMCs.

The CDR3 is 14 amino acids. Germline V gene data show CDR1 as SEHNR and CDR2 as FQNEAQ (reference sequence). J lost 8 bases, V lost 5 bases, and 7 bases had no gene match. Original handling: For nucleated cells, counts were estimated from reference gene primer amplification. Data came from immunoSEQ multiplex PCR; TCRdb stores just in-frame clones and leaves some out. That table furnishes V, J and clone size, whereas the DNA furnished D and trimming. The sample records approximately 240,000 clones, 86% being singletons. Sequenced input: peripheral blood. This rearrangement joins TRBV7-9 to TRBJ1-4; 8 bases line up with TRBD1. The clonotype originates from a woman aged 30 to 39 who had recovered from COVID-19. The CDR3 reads CASSLGQGVEKLFF. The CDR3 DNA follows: TGTGCCAGCAGCCTAGGACAGGGTGTGGAAAAACTGTTTTTT. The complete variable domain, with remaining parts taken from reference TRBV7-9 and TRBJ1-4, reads DTGVSQNPRHKITKRGQNVTFRCDPISEHNRLYWYRQTLGQGPEFLTYFQNEAQLEKSRLLSDRFSAERPKGSFSTLEIQRTEQGDSAMYLCASSLGQGVEKLFFGSGTQLSVL.